This T cell receptor beta chain is drawn from a study of control samples from healthy donors and cancer patients (dated by TCRdb to the early 2020s). Worth noting for this clone: Its antigen has not been determined. No base quality values were provided; no much bigger clone lies one nucleotide off.

Receptors were amplified or captured by the immunoSEQ multiplex PCR assay. The clones in this table, taken by TCRdb from immuneACCESS, are in-frame only. Not every clone is retained; where verified, under half of the shortfall comes from an unresolved V gene, and the cause of the rest is unknown. A total of around 140,000 clones appear in this sample, 89% of them only once. Around 7.6% of the sample rests with the top ten. The cysteine opens and the phenylalanine closes a CDR3 of 15 amino acids. The retained sequence is limited to the CDR3, 45 bases, with the frame set at the first base. The germline V gene (reference sequence) yields MNHEY for CDR1 and SMNVEV for CDR2. The V end gives up 5 bases and the J end 0 bases, leaving 5 bases in the junction not matched to a gene.

The rearrangement combines TRBV27 with TRBJ2-7, with 9 central nucleotides matching TRBD2. The receptor comes from a man between 50 and 59 years old with head and neck cancer. The sample comprised PBMCs. The sequenced DNA: TGTGCCAGCAGTCCCTATAGCGGGAGCTCCTACGAGCAGTACTTC. Protein translation: CASSPYSGSSYEQYF.